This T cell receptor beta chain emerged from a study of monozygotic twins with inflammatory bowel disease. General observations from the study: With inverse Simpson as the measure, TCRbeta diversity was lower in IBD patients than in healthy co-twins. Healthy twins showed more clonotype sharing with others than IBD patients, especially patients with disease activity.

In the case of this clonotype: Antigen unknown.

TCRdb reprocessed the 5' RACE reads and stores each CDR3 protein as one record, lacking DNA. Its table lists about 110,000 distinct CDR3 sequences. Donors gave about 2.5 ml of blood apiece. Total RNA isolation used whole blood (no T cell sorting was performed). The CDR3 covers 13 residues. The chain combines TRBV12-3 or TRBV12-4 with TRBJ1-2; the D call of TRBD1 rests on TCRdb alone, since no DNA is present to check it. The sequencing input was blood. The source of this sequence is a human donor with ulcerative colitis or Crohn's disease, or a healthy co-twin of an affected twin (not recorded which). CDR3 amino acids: CASSLGQVYGYTF.